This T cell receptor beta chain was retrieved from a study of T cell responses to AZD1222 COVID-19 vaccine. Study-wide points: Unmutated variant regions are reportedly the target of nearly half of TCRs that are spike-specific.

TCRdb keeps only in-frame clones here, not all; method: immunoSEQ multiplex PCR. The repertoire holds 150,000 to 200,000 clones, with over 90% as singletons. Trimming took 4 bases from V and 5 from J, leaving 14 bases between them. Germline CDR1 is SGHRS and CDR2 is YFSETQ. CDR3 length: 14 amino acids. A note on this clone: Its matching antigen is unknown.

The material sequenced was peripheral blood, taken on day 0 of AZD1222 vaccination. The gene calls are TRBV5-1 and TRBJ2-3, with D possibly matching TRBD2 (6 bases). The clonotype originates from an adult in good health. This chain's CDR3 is CASSRDLQKDTQYF. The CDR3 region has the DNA TGCGCCAGCAGCAGGGACTTGCAAAAAGATACGCAGTATTTT.